This passage covers 28 T cell receptor beta chains from one sample sequenced in a study of T cells in Graves' hyperthyroidism and ophthalmopathy. Amplification of TCR beta CDR3 regions used RNA as the template. HTBI primers were used for first-round RT-PCR of the TCR CDR3. TCRdb ran MiXCR on the multiplex PCR reads and lists one entry per CDR3 protein. The repertoire has under 450,000 distinct CDR3 sequences, 15% to 18% of them found once; the top ten carry approximately 8%. Sequenced sample: blood. The source of these receptors is a woman younger than 30 with Graves' hyperthyroidism.

This clonotype has ten or more counts. The V call is TRBV20-1, the J call TRBJ2-1; the match to TRBD2 covers 13 bases. This CDR3 is built from 15 residues. CDR1 and CDR2 (germline): DFQATT, SNEGSKA (reference sequence). The junction had 9 bases not matched to a gene; V was cut back by 5 bases and J by 8 bases. CDR3 nucleotide sequence: TGCAGTGCTCGTTCCGGGACTAGCGGGAACGATGAGCAGTTCTTC. Protein sequence: CSARSGTSGNDEQFF.

A word on this clonotype: A much larger clone differs from this one at a single base, so this may be a read error. It is likely a read error, because the conserved phenylalanine at the end of the CDR3 is missing. The gene calls are TRBV10-2 and TRBJ2-1; 12 nucleotides line up with TRBD2. In germline, CDR1 is WSHSY, CDR2 SAAADI. Trimming took 9 bases from V and 3 from J; bases not matched to a gene: 6. The CDR3 sequence is 15 residues long. CDR3 loop: CASKLAGGYYNEQFL. DNA of the CDR3: TGCGCCAGTAAACTAGCGGGGGGTTACTACAATGAGCAGTTCCTC.

The V gene is TRBV5-8, the J gene TRBJ1-5; possibly TRBD1 for D (5 bases). Germline CDR1 SGHTS, CDR2 YDEGEE. This CDR3 is 17 amino acids long. V gave up 1 base and J gave up 11 bases, with 25 bases separating them. CDR3 region: CASSLKLGAPAERAQHF. CDR3 DNA: TGTGCCAGCAGCTTGAAGCTTGGGGCCCCCGCAGAGCGCGCCCAGCATTTT.

This clonotype occurred many times. This chain links TRBV4-1 with TRBJ2-7; 10 positions match TRBD2. Germline V lookup: CDR1 MGHRA, CDR2 YSYEKL. The junction had 6 bases not matched to a gene; V was cut back by 5 bases and J by 2 bases. The CDR3 contains 15 residues. CDR3: CASSVTSGITYEQYF. The CDR3 DNA follows: TGCGCCAGCAGCGTAACTAGCGGGATCACCTACGAGCAGTACTTC.

On this clonotype: The junction differs from germline at one of its ends, possibly a read error. The rearrangement uses TRBV6-1 and TRBJ2-5, with 13 bases aligning to TRBD2. CDR1 is MNHNS, CDR2 SASEGT, per germline. There are 16 residues in the CDR3. The CDR3 spells CTSSQPGLAGVETQYF. In DNA, the CDR3 is TGTACCAGCAGTCAACCTGGACTAGCGGGAGTTGAGACCCAGTACTTC.

In the case of this clonotype: This may arise from a read error, as a much more abundant clone is one base away. The chain has TRBV5-1 and TRBJ1-1; 7 nucleotides agree with TRBD1. The CDR3 has 11 residues. Trimming took 5 bases from V and 9 from J; bases not matched to a gene: 4. Germline V gives CDR1 SGHRS, CDR2 YFSETQ. This CDR3 reads CASRRGPKAFF. The CDR3 nucleotides read TGCGCCAGCAGGAGGGGGCCCAAAGCTTTCTTT. Together with reference TRBV5-1 and TRBJ1-1, the CDR3 gives the full variable domain: KAGVTQTPRYLIKTRGQQVTLSCSPISGHRSVSWYQQTPGQGLQFLFEYFSETQRNKGNFPGRFSGRQFSNSRSEMNVSTLELGDSALYLCASRRGPKAFFGQGTRLTVV.

This clonotype was observed at least ten times. The chain couples TRBV2 to TRBJ1-6; tentatively, D is TRBD1 (6 bases). Between the trimmed V and J ends, which lost 3 bases and 5 bases, there was a span of 11 bases. This CDR3 is built from 15 residues. Germline V gene sequence: CDR1 SNHLY, CDR2 FYNNEI. This CDR3 reads CASSDDTGNNSPLHF. The DNA of the CDR3 is TGTGCCAGCAGTGACGACACAGGGAATAATTCACCCCTCCACTTT.

The chain carries TRBV7-7 and TRBJ2-2; D might be TRBD1 (6 bases). The CDR3 runs to 14 residues. V lost 1 base, J lost 6 bases, and 9 bases lay in between. The germline CDR1 and CDR2 sequences are SSHAT and FNYEAQ (reference sequence). The CDR3 sequence: CASSLGRGSGELFF. The DNA of the CDR3 is TGTGCCAGCAGCTTAGGCAGGGGATCCGGGGAGCTGTTTTTT.

This clonotype came up a few times. The CDR3: CASSRTFNYGYTF. In DNA, the CDR3 is TGTGCCAGCAGCCGGACATTTAACTATGGCTACACCTTC. J is TRBJ1-2 and V is TRBV7-9, with D perhaps TRBD1 (5 bases). The CDR3 spans 13 residues. Germline V gene data show CDR1 as SEHNR and CDR2 as FQNEAQ (reference sequence). The ends were cut back, 5 bases at V and 1 base at J, with 8 bases in the middle. Looking up the rest from reference TRBV7-9 and TRBJ1-2 gives the full variable domain: DTGVSQNPRHKITKRGQNVTFRCDPISEHNRLYWYRQTLGQGPEFLTYFQNEAQLEKSRLLSDRFSAERPKGSFSTLEIQRTEQGDSAMYLCASSRTFNYGYTFGSGTRLTVV.

This clonotype occurred many times. This chain uses TRBV12-3 or TRBV12-4 with TRBJ1-1; D might be TRBD1 (5 bases). Trimming pared 7 bases from V and 5 bases from J, leaving 20 bases between. The CDR3 runs to 15 residues. The DNA of the CDR3 is TGTGCCAGCACCGCCCAGGGATCCGGGGGTACTGAAGCTTTCTTT. Translation: CASTAQGSGGTEAFF.

In this sample, this clonotype turned up many times. The chain combines TRBV20-1 with TRBJ2-1; 7 nucleotides match TRBD2. CDR3 length: 14 amino acids. CDR1 is DFQATT, CDR2 SNEGSKA, per germline (reference sequence). V lost 8 bases and J lost 2; bases outside the gene matches: 9. The CDR3 region is CSPWGGSTYNEQFF. Written as DNA, the CDR3 is TGCAGTCCCTGGGGGGGGAGTACCTACAATGAGCAGTTCTTC.

About this clonotype: Being one base from a much bigger clone, this may be a read error. This rearrangement joins TRBV27 to TRBJ2-1, with TRBD2 matching over 11 bases. Trimming removed 7 bases from V and 8 bases from J; junction bases left unmatched: 10. The CDR3 spans 15 residues. CDR1 and CDR2 (germline): MNHEY, SMNVEV (reference sequence). The CDR3 DNA is TGTGCCAGCATATACACTAGCGGGGGATACGATGAGCAGTTCTTC. Protein product: CASIYTSGGYDEQFF.

For this clonotype: At one of its ends the junction is not consistent with the germline gene, which may arise from a read error. The genes are TRBV19 and TRBJ2-2, with D possibly TRBD2 on 5 matching bases. Germline V gene sequence: CDR1 LNHDA, CDR2 SQIVND (reference sequence). CDR3 size: 15 residues. CDR3 sequence reads: CASSIGIASHGELLF. Here the CDR3 DNA reads TGTGCCAGTAGTATAGGAATCGCCTCTCACGGGGAGCTGCTTTTT. Variable domain in full (rest from reference TRBV19 and TRBJ2-2): DGGITQSPKYLFRKEGQNVTLSCEQNLNHDAMYWYRQDPGQGLRLIYYSQIVNDFQKGDIAEGYSVSREKKESFPLTVTSAQKNPTAFYLCASSIGIASHGELLFGEGSRLTVL.

The chain employs TRBV5-1 and TRBJ2-5; D not resolved. The CDR3 sequence is 15 residues long. Trimming pared 4 bases from V and 5 bases from J, leaving 18 bases between. Germline loops: CDR1 SGHRS, CDR2 YFSETQ. In DNA form, the CDR3 reads TGCGCCAGCAGCATGAACGCCGGCCCGACGGAGACCCAGTACTTC. Protein: CASSMNAGPTETQYF.

This clonotype came up a few times. Here the CDR3 DNA reads TGTGCCAGCAGTTACTCAGGAGCGACCGGGGAGCTGTTTTTT. Residues: CASSYSGATGELFF. The chain carries TRBV6-5 and TRBJ2-2, with unresolved D. Germline CDR1 and CDR2: MNHEY and SVGAGI. This CDR3 is built from 14 residues. V was cut by 0 bases and J by 5 bases, with 7 bases left in between.

This clonotype was counted only a few times. The chain employs TRBV6-1 and TRBJ2-1; 8 nucleotides align to TRBD2. With V trimmed by 8 bases and J by 2 bases, 5 bases remained unmatched. The CDR3 covers 14 residues. Per the germline V gene, CDR1 is MNHNS and CDR2 is SASEGT. The CDR3 DNA reads TGTGCCAGCTCCGGGGGGGGGACCTACAATGAGCAGTTCTTC. This translates into CASSGGGTYNEQFF.

Many counts were recorded for this clonotype. The CDR3: CASTGTGHGYTF. Written as DNA, the CDR3 is TGTGCCAGCACCGGGACAGGTCATGGCTACACCTTC. The rearrangement links TRBV6-1 to TRBJ1-2; 8 nucleotides match TRBD1. CDR1 MNHNS and CDR2 SASEGT come from the germline V gene. Trimming at V came to 7 bases and at J to 6 bases, leaving 4 bases not matched to a gene. This CDR3 contains 12 residues.

This clonotype has at least ten counts. The CDR3 sequence is CASSHMSGAITDTQYF. The DNA of the CDR3 is TGTGCCAGCAGCCACATGTCAGGGGCCATCACAGATACGCAGTATTTT. The chain couples TRBV12-3 or TRBV12-4 to TRBJ2-3, with D possibly being TRBD1 (6 bases). The V and J ends lost 6 bases and 2 bases respectively, with 18 bases between them. The CDR3 contains 16 residues.

This clonotype was detected ten times or more. At one end, the junction sequence differs from germline, possibly due to a read error. The rearrangement links TRBV7-9 to TRBJ1-2, with D uncertain. This CDR3 has 14 amino acids. Germline CDR1 is SEHNR and CDR2 is FQNEAQ (reference sequence). The CDR3: CASSLVGGNYGYTF. The CDR3 coding sequence is TGCGCCAGCAGCTTGGTAGGAGGCAACTATGGCTACACCTTC.

This clonotype has ten or more counts. The chain has TRBV6-4 and TRBJ2-3, with 10 bases matching TRBD2. The CDR3 has 16 amino acids. The V segment lost 3 bases and the J segment 2 bases; nucleotides outside the gene matches: 5. Germline values: CDR1 MRHNA, CDR2 SNTAGT. CDR3 amino acids: CASSEEAGGPTDTQYF. The CDR3 nucleotides are TGTGCCAGCAGTGAAGAAGCGGGGGGGCCCACAGATACGCAGTATTTT.

Regarding this clonotype: A read error is possible here, since a much larger clone lies one base away. The genes are TRBV20-1 and TRBJ2-1; the match to TRBD2 covers 8 bases. From germline, CDR1 is DFQATT and CDR2 SNEGSKA (reference sequence). After removal of 5 bases from V and 5 bases from J, the junction contained 11 bases not matched to a gene. The CDR3 contains 15 residues. CDR3 amino acids: CSAAHTKRGNNEQFF. The CDR3 DNA reads TGCAGTGCTGCCCATACTAAGCGGGGGAACAATGAGCAGTTCTTC.

In this sample, this clonotype turned up many times. J is TRBJ2-2 and V is TRBV18; D not certain. Trimming took 0 bases from V and 5 from J, leaving 7 bases between them. Per germline, CDR1 KGHSH and CDR2 LQKENI. The CDR3 contains 14 residues. Written as DNA, the CDR3 is TGTGCCAGCTCACCACCAGGGTCAACCGGGGAGCTGTTTTTT. This encodes CASSPPGSTGELFF.

This clonotype was seen at least ten times. The chain uses TRBV19 and TRBJ1-5; D is unresolved. The CDR3 consists of 14 residues. Germline-derived CDR1 and CDR2 are LNHDA and SQIVND (reference sequence). The V and J ends lost 0 bases and 6 bases respectively, with 9 bases between them. CDR3 loop: CASSIDAWGQPQHF. The CDR3 DNA sequence: TGTGCCAGTAGTATAGATGCGTGGGGTCAGCCCCAGCATTTT.

The chain carries TRBV2 and TRBJ1-5, with D unclear. The germline CDR1 and CDR2 sequences are SNHLY and FYNNEI. CDR3 length: 15 residues. V gave up 6 bases and J gave up 0 bases, with 12 bases separating them. CDR3 region: CASRIRRDSNQPQHF. The CDR3 coding sequence is TGTGCCAGCAGAATCAGGAGGGATAGCAATCAGCCCCAGCATTTT. The full variable domain, in which reference TRBV2 and TRBJ1-5 provide the parts outside the CDR3, is EPEVTQTPSHQVTQMGQEVILRCVPISNHLYFYWYRQILGQKVEFLVSFYNNEISEKSEIFDDQFSVERPDGSNFTLKIRSTKLEDSAMYFCASRIRRDSNQPQHFGDGTRLSIL.

This clonotype was counted only a few times. V and J are TRBV5-8 and TRBJ1-2; weak D call: TRBD1 (6 bases). Germline CDR1 reads SGHTS; CDR2 reads YDEGEE. This CDR3 comprises 15 residues. V was clipped by 1 base and J by 4 bases, with 14 bases between them. In nucleotides, the CDR3 is TGTGCCAGCAGCTTGACCAGGGGATTCAGCTATGGCTACACCTTC. It specifies CASSLTRGFSYGYTF. Full variable domain (outside the CDR3, taken from reference TRBV5-8 and TRBJ1-2): EAGVTQSPTHLIKTRGQQATLRCSPISGHTSVYWYQQALGLGLQFLLWYDEGEERNRGNFPPRFSGRQFPNYSSELNVNALELEDSALYLCASSLTRGFSYGYTFGSGTRLTVV.

This clonotype was picked up many times. DNA of the CDR3: TGCGCCAGCAGCCAAGAGTCCAGGGAACTAATCTACAATGAGCAGTTCTTC. It codes for CASSQESRELIYNEQFF. J is TRBJ2-1 and V is TRBV4-1; a weak D match, TRBD1 (5 bases). The V end lost 0 bases, the J end lost 3 bases, and 15 bases lay between the germline ends. CDR1 and CDR2 from the germline V gene are MGHRA and YSYEKL. CDR3 length: 17 amino acids.

In its sample, this clonotype was seen many times. J is TRBJ1-2 and V is TRBV3-1; 7 nucleotides align to TRBD1. Germline assignment: CDR1 LGHDT and CDR2 YNNKEL (reference sequence). The CDR3 is 13 residues long. V gave up 4 bases and J gave up 6 bases; unmatched junction bases: 5. CDR3 nucleotides: TGTGCCAGCAGCCGTTGGCAGGGGGATGGCTACACCTTC. Protein product: CASSRWQGDGYTF.

This clonotype has ten or more counts. This chain links TRBV27 with TRBJ2-1; D gene unclear. The CDR3 totals 16 residues. V was pared by 1 base and J by 2 bases, with 12 bases between. CDR1 MNHEY and CDR2 SMNVEV come from the germline V gene (reference sequence). CDR3: CASSLFPPAAYNEQFF. In DNA form, the CDR3 reads TGTGCCAGCAGTTTATTTCCGCCAGCCGCCTACAATGAGCAGTTCTTC.